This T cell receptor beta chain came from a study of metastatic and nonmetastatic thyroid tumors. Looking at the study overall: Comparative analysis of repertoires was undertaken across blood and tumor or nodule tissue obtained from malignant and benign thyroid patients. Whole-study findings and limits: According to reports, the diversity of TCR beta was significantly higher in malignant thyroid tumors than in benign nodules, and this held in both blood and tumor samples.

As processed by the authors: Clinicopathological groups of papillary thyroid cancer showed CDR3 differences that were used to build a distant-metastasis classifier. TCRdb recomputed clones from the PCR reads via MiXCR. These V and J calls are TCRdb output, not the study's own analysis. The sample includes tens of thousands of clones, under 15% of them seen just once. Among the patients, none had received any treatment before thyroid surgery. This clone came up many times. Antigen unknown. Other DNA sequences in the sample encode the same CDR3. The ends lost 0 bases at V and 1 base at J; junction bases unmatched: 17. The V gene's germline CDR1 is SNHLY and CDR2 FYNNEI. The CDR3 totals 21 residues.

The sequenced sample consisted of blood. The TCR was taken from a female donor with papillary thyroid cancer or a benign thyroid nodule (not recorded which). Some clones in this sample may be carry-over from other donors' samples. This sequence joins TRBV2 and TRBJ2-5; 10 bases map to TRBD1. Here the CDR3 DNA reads TGTGCCAGCAGTGAAGCCCACCTACTACGCCTGGGACAGGGGTCCCAAGAGACCCAGTACTTC. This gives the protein CASSEAHLLRLGQGSQETQYF. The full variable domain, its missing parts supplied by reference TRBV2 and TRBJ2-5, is EPEVTQTPSHQVTQMGQEVILRCVPISNHLYFYWYRQILGQKVEFLVSFYNNEISEKSEIFDDQFSVERPDGSNFTLKIRSTKLEDSAMYFCASSEAHLLRLGQGSQETQYFGPGTRLLVL.